The text below deals with one T cell receptor (beta chain). The sample comes from a study of blood T cell repertoires in COVID-19. Study context: Both acute and convalescent COVID-19 samples were obtained from the United States, Italy and Spain.

Profiled with immunoSEQ multiplex PCR; TCRdb holds only in-frame clones, not every one. The sample lists approximately 180,000 clones; roughly 85% were seen once. The CDR3 loop spans 15 amino acids. Trimming shortened V by 1 base and J by 10 bases, and 17 bases separated the two germline ends. In germline, CDR1 is SGHAT, CDR2 FQNNGV. The sequence came from a man aged 60 to 75 with active or convalescent COVID-19. The chain links TRBV11-2 to TRBJ1-5; D gene unclear. Sequencing was carried out using peripheral blood. The CDR3 spells CASSLGLLRAEPQHF. The DNA of the CDR3 is TGTGCCAGCAGCTTAGGGTTGTTGAGAGCTGAACCCCAGCATTTT.